The 25 T cell receptor beta chains presented below share a single source sample, sequenced in a study of blood T cell repertoires in COVID-19. The data were produced by immunoSEQ multiplex PCR, yet TCRdb's version contains in-frame clones alone and is incomplete. The sample includes about 160,000 clones, less than 90% of them seen just once. Specimen: peripheral blood. The receptors were sampled from a man younger than 35 with active or convalescent COVID-19.

This rearrangement joins TRBV7-3 to TRBJ2-2; D might be TRBD1 (6 bases). Germline CDR1 reads SGHTA; CDR2 reads FQGTGA. The V and J ends lost 1 base and 6 bases respectively, with 21 bases between them. The CDR3 has 18 residues. This CDR3 is CASSLRSNRDGWAGELFF. The CDR3 coding sequence is TGTGCCAGCAGCTTAAGGTCCAACAGGGATGGTTGGGCCGGGGAGCTGTTTTTT.

Written as DNA, the CDR3 is TGTGCCAGCAGCTTAGCGGGGCAGCCCACGGTAGATCAGCCCCAGCATTTT. Amino acids: CASSLAGQPTVDQPQHF. The chain carries TRBV7-2 and TRBJ1-5; D is possibly TRBD1 (5 bases). The CDR3 spans 17 residues. The germline CDR1 and CDR2 sequences are SGHTA and FQGNSA. The ends were cut back, 0 bases at V and 5 bases at J, with 17 bases in the middle.

This chain links TRBV10-1 with TRBJ2-2; D perhaps matches TRBD1 (5 bases). Per the germline V gene, CDR1 is WNHNN and CDR2 is SYGVQD (reference sequence). The CDR3 is made up of 14 amino acids. Trimming took off 6 bases at V and 0 bases at J, with 8 bases between the two ends. This chain's CDR3 is CASRDTANTGELFF. The CDR3 DNA reads as TGCGCCAGCAGGGACACCGCGAACACCGGGGAGCTGTTTTTT.

The chain uses TRBV7-9 and TRBJ1-2, with 7 nucleotides matching TRBD1. CDR1 SEHNR and CDR2 FQNEAQ come from the germline V gene (reference sequence). The CDR3 is 16 amino acids. V trimming: 8 bases; J trimming: 2 bases; junction bases outside the gene matches: 14. CDR3 region: CASDPPGQPLNYGYTF. In DNA, the CDR3 is TGTGCCAGCGACCCTCCGGGACAGCCACTGAACTATGGCTACACCTTC.

The chain joins TRBV11-3 to TRBJ2-2; 14 nucleotides match TRBD2. The V segment lost 4 bases and the J segment 5 bases; nucleotides outside the gene matches: 9. The CDR3 has 18 amino acids. In germline, CDR1 is SGHNT, CDR2 YENEEA. The CDR3 DNA reads as TGTGCCAGCAGCTCGTCTGGGACTAGCGGGAGATGGACCGGGGAGCTGTTTTTT. Its translation: CASSSSGTSGRWTGELFF.

The chain employs TRBV11-2 and TRBJ1-6; 7 bases are shared with TRBD1. Germline V CDR1 and CDR2: SGHAT, FQNNGV. V shed 1 base, J shed 10 bases, and the junction held 10 bases outside the gene matches. This CDR3 is built from 16 residues. CDR3 in amino acids: CASSLGPWQGGSPLHF. DNA of the CDR3: TGTGCCAGCAGCTTAGGCCCCTGGCAGGGGGGCTCACCCCTCCACTTT. The full variable domain, in which reference TRBV11-2 and TRBJ1-6 provide the parts outside the CDR3, is EAGVAQSPRYKIIEKRQSVAFWCNPISGHATLYWYQQILGQGPKLLIQFQNNGVVDDSQLPKDRFSAERLKGVDSTLKIQPAKLEDSAVYLCASSLGPWQGGSPLHFGNGTRLTVT.

V and J are TRBV19 and TRBJ2-3; 7 bases are shared with TRBD2. V shed 3 bases, J shed 3 bases, and the junction held 9 bases outside the gene matches. Germline assignment: CDR1 LNHDA and CDR2 SQIVND (reference sequence). This CDR3 is built from 16 residues. CDR3 amino acids: CASSIAGAGGTDTQYF. The CDR3 DNA reads as TGTGCCAGTAGTATCGCCGGGGCCGGGGGGACAGATACGCAGTATTTT.

The chain joins TRBV6-5 to TRBJ2-7; D not certain. CDR1 and CDR2 from the germline V gene are MNHEY and SVGAGI. V lost 6 bases and J lost 4, with 16 bases in between. The CDR3 is made up of 14 amino acids. CDR3 DNA: TGTGCCAGCAGATTAAGACACCAAGCTTACGAGCAGTACTTC. Residues: CASRLRHQAYEQYF.

The V call is TRBV7-3, the J call TRBJ2-3; D unresolved. CDR1 and CDR2 (germline): SGHTA, FQGTGA. Trimming removed 3 bases at V and 4 bases at J, with 8 bases between. This CDR3 is 13 amino acids long. As DNA, the CDR3 is TGTGCCAGCAGCTTTGCCTATCCAGATACGCAGTATTTT. Amino acids: CASSFAYPDTQYF. Filled out from reference TRBV7-3 and TRBJ2-3, the complete variable domain reads GAGVSQTPSNKVTEKGKYVELRCDPISGHTALYWYRQSLGQGPEFLIYFQGTGAADDSGLPNDRFFAVRPEGSVSTLKIQRTERGDSAVYLCASSFAYPDTQYFGPGTRLTVL.

The table lists this clone with a count of one. V gene TRBV14 combines with J gene TRBJ1-6; 8 bases align to TRBD1. V was pared by 4 bases and J by 7 bases, with 0 bases of the junction left unmatched. The CDR3 has 13 residues. Germline CDR1 SGHDN, CDR2 FVKESK. The CDR3 loop is CASSRQGNSPLHF. CDR3 in DNA: TGTGCCAGCAGCCGACAGGGGAATTCACCCCTCCACTTT.

This clone was picked up one time. The J gene is TRBJ1-1, the V gene TRBV6-5; a weak D match, TRBD1 (5 bases). The CDR3 spans 13 residues. Looked up from germline, CDR1 is MNHEY and CDR2 is SVGAGI. The V end lost 6 bases, the J end lost 1 base, and 9 bases lay between the germline ends. The CDR3 DNA is TGTGCCAGCAGCTACGGACAGAACACTGAAGCTTTCTTT. Its protein is CASSYGQNTEAFF.

Only a few counts were recorded for this clone. The V and J genes are TRBV6-6 and TRBJ2-7, with TRBD2 as a possible D gene (5 bases). There are 15 residues in the CDR3. Germline assignment: CDR1 MNHNY and CDR2 SVGAGI (reference sequence). Trimming took 0 bases from V and 2 from J, leaving 11 bases between them. The CDR3 reads CASSYSSGRTYEQYF. The CDR3, as DNA: TGTGCCAGCAGTTACTCGAGCGGACGCACCTACGAGCAGTACTTC.

The chain couples TRBV11-2 to TRBJ2-7; perhaps TRBD2 as D (5 bases). The CDR3 runs 18 residues. V was shortened by 2 bases and J by 3 bases, with 23 bases between the two germline ends. Germline V CDR1 and CDR2: SGHAT, FQNNGV. CDR3 sequence: CASSLTGNNPVFGYEQYF. In DNA, the CDR3 is TGTGCCAGCAGCTTAACGGGAAACAATCCCGTGTTTGGCTACGAGCAGTACTTC.

In DNA form, the CDR3 reads TGTGCCAGTACCTCCTCCGACACCAGGAACACTGAAGCTTTCTTT. This translates into CASTSSDTRNTEAFF. The chain joins TRBV19 to TRBJ1-1; D not resolved. Germline assignment: CDR1 LNHDA and CDR2 SQIVND (reference sequence). The V end was cut by 7 bases, the J end by 1 base, with 16 bases between. The CDR3 has 15 amino acids.

This chain links TRBV5-1 with TRBJ1-1; TRBD1 might be the D (5 bases). The V gene's germline CDR1 is SGHRS and CDR2 YFSETQ. The V end lost 0 bases, the J end lost 12 bases, and 18 bases lay between the germline ends. The CDR3 has 14 amino acids. DNA of the CDR3: TGCGCCAGCAGCTTGGCCACTGAGGCAGGGAAAACTTTCTTT. Its protein is CASSLATEAGKTFF.

The DNA of the CDR3 is TGTGCCAGCACCCCTGCGGGCTCCTATAATTCACCCCTCCACTTT. Translated: CASTPAGSYNSPLHF. The chain recombines TRBV27 with TRBJ1-6; unclear D gene. Trimming cost V 7 bases and J 0 bases, with 10 bases left between them. This CDR3 comprises 15 residues. Germline values: CDR1 MNHEY, CDR2 SMNVEV (reference sequence).

This rearrangement joins TRBV29-1 to TRBJ2-1; TRBD2 is a possible D gene (6 bases). Germline CDR1 is SQVTM and CDR2 is ANQGSEA. The CDR3 is made up of 15 amino acids. Trimming took 1 base from V and 2 from J, leaving 12 bases between them. The CDR3 region is CSVEGGGYAYNEQFF. The CDR3 nucleotides are TGCAGCGTTGAAGGTGGGGGGTATGCCTACAATGAGCAGTTCTTC.

The V gene is TRBV7-2, the J gene TRBJ2-3; TRBD1 matches 7 bases. The junction had 7 bases not matched to a gene; V was cut back by 4 bases and J by 0 bases. CDR1 and CDR2 from the germline V gene are SGHTA and FQGNSA. The CDR3 is made up of 16 amino acids. In DNA form, the CDR3 reads TGTGCCAGCAGCTCATATAGGGGGCGGAGCACAGATACGCAGTATTTT. Translating gives CASSSYRGRSTDTQYF.

This chain links TRBV11-2 with TRBJ2-5; TRBD1 might be the D (5 bases). The V gene lost 0 bases and the J gene lost 11 bases, with 16 bases spanning the gap. Germline CDR1 reads SGHAT; CDR2 reads FQNNGV. This CDR3 is built from 14 residues. CDR3 DNA: TGTGCCAGCAGCTTAGATTTGGGCAGGGATATACAGTACTTC. Residues: CASSLDLGRDIQYF.

The chain employs TRBV18 and TRBJ2-1, with D tentatively TRBD2 (5 bases). The V end lost 0 bases, the J end lost 4 bases, and 13 bases lay between the germline ends. The CDR3 length is 16 residues. Germline CDR1 is KGHSH and CDR2 is LQKENI. CDR3 DNA sequence: TGTGCCAGCTCACCACCGGACTTCCAACCTTACAATGAGCAGTTCTTC. Translating gives CASSPPDFQPYNEQFF. The whole variable domain, remainder taken from reference TRBV18 and TRBJ2-1, is NAGVMQNPRHLVRRRGQEARLRCSPMKGHSHVYWYRQLPEEGLKFMVYLQKENIIDESGMPKERFSAEFPKEGPSILRIQQVVRGDSAAYFCASSPPDFQPYNEQFFGPGTRLTVL.

This clone rates as medium-sized. The chain is built from TRBV5-6 and TRBJ2-3; D may be TRBD2 (5 bases). CDR1 and CDR2 from the germline V gene are SGHDT and YYEEEE. The length of the CDR3 is 15 residues. V lost 2 bases to trimming and J lost 3 bases, with 13 bases between them. The CDR3 here is CASSLGRLWTDTQYF. CDR3 coding DNA: TGTGCCAGCAGCTTAGGTAGACTATGGACAGATACGCAGTATTTT.

The chain links TRBV11-2 to TRBJ2-5; 7 bases align to TRBD2. The germline V gene encodes CDR1 SGHAT and CDR2 FQNNGV. Trimming at V came to 0 bases and at J to 5 bases, leaving 6 bases not matched to a gene. The CDR3 consists of 15 residues. The CDR3 DNA reads as TGTGCCAGCAGCTTAGATAGGACTAGGTCGGAGACCCAGTACTTC. Its translation is CASSLDRTRSETQYF.

This clone was detected once. This CDR3 reads CASSLGLAGEGDTQYF. CDR3 DNA: TGCGCCAGCAGCTTGGGACTAGCGGGGGAGGGCGATACGCAGTATTTT. This chain uses TRBV5-1 with TRBJ2-3, with 12 bases identical to TRBD2. The CDR3 is 16 amino acids. Germline trimming cut 0 bases from V and 6 bases from J; bases unmatched to any gene: 5. Germline CDR1 is SGHRS and CDR2 is YFSETQ.

The chain carries TRBV5-1 and TRBJ1-2; 7 bases align to TRBD1. The germline CDR1 and CDR2 sequences are SGHRS and YFSETQ. The CDR3 is made up of 15 amino acids. J was trimmed by 4 bases and V by 4 bases; bases with no gene match: 10. CDR3 bases: TGCGCCAGCAGCGTAGGACAGGAGGATAGCTATGGCTACACCTTC. Translated: CASSVGQEDSYGYTF.

The table lists this clone with a few counts. In nucleotides, the CDR3 is TGTGCCAGCAGCTTAGCGTCTAGCGGGAGCAATGAGCAGTTCTTC. It specifies CASSLASSGSNEQFF. V usage is TRBV11-3 and J usage is TRBJ2-1; 10 bases match TRBD2. This CDR3 comprises 15 residues. CDR1 SGHNT and CDR2 YENEEA come from the germline V gene. The V and J ends lost 1 base and 6 bases, in that order; junction bases with no gene match: 3. Full variable domain (remainder filled in from reference TRBV11-3 and TRBJ2-1): EAGVVQSPRYKIIEKKQPVAFWCNPISGHNTLYWYLQNLGQGPELLIRYENEEAVDDSQLPKDRFSAERLKGVDSTLKIQPAELGDSAVYLCASSLASSGSNEQFFGPGTRLTVL.